The 21 T cell receptor beta chains given below trace back to one sample, sequenced in a study of T-cell reconstitution after alpha-beta-depleted transplantation in children. During its preparation, the TCRbeta library received unique molecular identifiers. TCRdb independently ran MiXCR on the PCR reads; one entry per CDR3 protein. The sample comprises about 690,000 distinct CDR3 sequences, roughly 17% of which are singletons, and 0.85% to 1.3% rests with the top ten. This sample comprised PBMCs from the stem cell graft donor, obtained from the stem cell graft. The receptors originated from a human donor who donated a stem cell graft to a child with acute myeloid leukemia.

Written as DNA, the CDR3 is TGCAGTGCTAGGACCAACCCCGGAAACACCATATATTTT. The encoded protein is CSARTNPGNTIYF. This rearrangement joins TRBV20-1 to TRBJ1-3; D call uncertain. There are 13 residues in the CDR3. Germline lookup yields CDR1 DFQATT and CDR2 SNEGSKA (reference sequence). With 3 bases removed from V and 4 bases from J, the gap between germline ends came to 10 bases.

This clonotype was recorded many times. The V gene is TRBV20-1, the J gene TRBJ1-1, with a tentative D call TRBD1 (5 bases). Trimming cost V 5 bases and J 3 bases, with 16 bases left between them. Germline V lookup: CDR1 DFQATT, CDR2 SNEGSKA (reference sequence). The CDR3 is made up of 14 amino acids. The CDR3 DNA sequence: TGCAGTGCTCTCCCTCCCAGGGAAGACACTGAAGCTTTCTTT. Translation: CSALPPREDTEAFF.

This chain joins TRBV9 and TRBJ1-2; D is unresolved. CDR1 and CDR2 (germline): SGDLS, YYNGEE. This CDR3 spans 15 amino acids. The ends were cut back, 0 bases at V and 0 bases at J, with 9 bases in the middle. The CDR3 here is CASSVEVEPNYGYTF. CDR3 DNA: TGTGCCAGCAGCGTAGAGGTGGAGCCTAACTATGGCTACACCTTC.

Ten or more counts support this clonotype. The rearrangement joins TRBV20-1 to TRBJ1-1; D perhaps matches TRBD1 (6 bases). Trimming shortened V by 0 bases and J by 1 base, and 12 bases separated the two germline ends. The CDR3 sequence is 15 residues long. CDR1 and CDR2 from the germline V gene are DFQATT and SNEGSKA (reference sequence). The CDR3 here is CSARDRGHWNTEAFF. CDR3 bases: TGCAGTGCTAGAGATCGGGGACACTGGAACACTGAAGCTTTCTTT.

V usage is TRBV15 and J usage is TRBJ2-7; no clear D. The germline V and J ends were trimmed by 8 bases and 5 bases, with 16 bases remaining between them. The V gene's germline CDR1 is LNHNV and CDR2 YYDKDF (reference sequence). This CDR3 spans 13 amino acids. CDR3 nucleotide sequence: TGTGCCACCCGCGACACGGGTTTTCACGAGCAGTACTTC. This translates into CATRDTGFHEQYF.

This clonotype was recorded a few times. The chain couples TRBV7-2 to TRBJ2-1; D gene unclear. The V gene's germline CDR1 is SGHTA and CDR2 FQGNSA. The V and J ends lost 3 bases and 8 bases respectively, with 17 bases between them. This CDR3 has 15 residues. This CDR3 reads CASSFVPTWIDEQFF. The CDR3 bases are TGTGCCAGCAGCTTTGTGCCTACTTGGATAGATGAGCAGTTCTTC. Together with reference TRBV7-2 and TRBJ2-1, the CDR3 gives the full variable domain: GAGVSQSPSNKVTEKGKDVELRCDPISGHTALYWYRQSLGQGLEFLIYFQGNSAPDKSGLPSDRFSAERTGGSVSTLTIQRTQQEDSAVYLCASSFVPTWIDEQFFGPGTRLTVL.

V usage is TRBV5-1 and J usage is TRBJ2-3, with 11 bases aligning to TRBD1. From germline, CDR1 is SGHRS and CDR2 YFSETQ. With V trimmed by 2 bases and J by 6 bases, 5 bases remained unmatched. The CDR3 length is 15 residues. DNA of the CDR3: TGCGCCAGCAGCTTAAAGGACAGGGGGCCCGATACGCAGTATTTT. This sequence encodes CASSLKDRGPDTQYF.

This clonotype was counted a few times. The chain carries TRBV5-6 and TRBJ1-5, with D perhaps matching TRBD1 (6 bases). With 2 bases removed from V and 6 bases from J, the gap between germline ends came to 15 bases. The CDR3 length is 15 residues. Germline CDR1 and CDR2: SGHDT and YYEEEE. For the CDR3, the DNA is TGTGCCAGCAGCTTTCCCGGGGGCTGGGTTCAGCCCCAGCATTTT. Protein sequence: CASSFPGGWVQPQHF.

The sample holds a few counts of this clonotype. The rearrangement links TRBV18 to TRBJ2-1, with 10 bases lining up with TRBD2. The junction had 8 bases not matched to a gene; V was cut back by 4 bases and J by 5 bases. Germline loops: CDR1 KGHSH, CDR2 LQKENI. The CDR3 runs 16 residues. In DNA, the CDR3 is TGTGCCAGCTCACGCGAGCTAGCGGGGGATAACAATGAGCAGTTCTTC. It codes for CASSRELAGDNNEQFF.

At least ten counts were recorded for this clonotype. The rearrangement links TRBV5-1 to TRBJ2-5, with TRBD1 matching over 7 bases. There are 15 residues in the CDR3. Germline V gene sequence: CDR1 SGHRS, CDR2 YFSETQ. Unmatched junction bases numbered 13, after V lost 5 bases and J lost 6 bases. The CDR3 DNA reads TGCGCCAGCAGGCGTTTCGTGGACAGGAACCAGACCCAGTACTTC. It translates to CASRRFVDRNQTQYF.

The CDR3 DNA reads as TGTGCCAGCAGTCCGGTCGGCGGAACTAATGAAAAACTGTTTTTT. Translation: CASSPVGGTNEKLFF. The chain uses TRBV11-2 and TRBJ1-4; D remains ambiguous. Trimming removed 6 bases at V and 1 base at J, with 12 bases between. The CDR3 sequence is 15 residues long. Germline values: CDR1 SGHAT, CDR2 FQNNGV.

The chain combines TRBV7-7 with TRBJ2-1; D is possibly TRBD2 (6 bases). Germline V gene lookup returns CDR1 SSHAT and CDR2 FNYEAQ (reference sequence). CDR3 size: 15 residues. The V end was cut by 5 bases, the J end by 5 bases, with 16 bases between. The CDR3 region has the DNA TGTGCCAGCAGCCCCACTCTGGGAGGCGACAATGAGCAGTTCTTC. Translated: CASSPTLGGDNEQFF.

The chain has TRBV27 and TRBJ2-7, with D possibly matching TRBD1 (6 bases). Germline V lookup: CDR1 MNHEY, CDR2 SMNVEV (reference sequence). The CDR3 loop spans 15 amino acids. Trimming stripped 3 bases from V and 2 bases from J, with 14 bases between. The CDR3 is CASSFRGHGPYEQYF. CDR3 sequence (DNA): TGTGCCAGCAGTTTCAGGGGACACGGGCCCTACGAGCAGTACTTC.

The chain is built from TRBV20-1 and TRBJ2-3; a possible D gene is TRBD1 (5 bases). This CDR3 comprises 11 residues. CDR1 and CDR2 from the germline V gene are DFQATT and SNEGSKA (reference sequence). V was shortened by 6 bases and J by 4 bases, with 8 bases between the two germline ends. The CDR3 protein is CSAQGADTQYF. In DNA, the CDR3 is TGCAGTGCCCAGGGCGCAGATACGCAGTATTTT.

This chain uses TRBV15 with TRBJ2-7; D is perhaps TRBD1 (6 bases). V dropped 5 bases and J dropped 4 bases, with 15 bases sitting between them. CDR3 length: 14 residues. Germline CDR1 is LNHNV and CDR2 is YYDKDF (reference sequence). CDR3 protein: CATSETGIGYEQYF. The CDR3 DNA reads as TGTGCCACCAGCGAAACAGGGATAGGTTACGAGCAGTACTTC.

This clonotype was detected a few times. V and J are TRBV5-8 and TRBJ2-1; 12 bases fit TRBD2. The CDR3 loop spans 16 amino acids. The V gene's germline CDR1 is SGHTS and CDR2 YDEGEE. V lost 0 bases and J lost 8; bases outside the gene matches: 6. This chain's CDR3 is CASSLGLAGDFHEQFF. CDR3 sequence (DNA): TGTGCCAGCAGCTTGGGACTAGCGGGGGACTTCCATGAGCAGTTCTTC.

This clonotype showed up just a few times. The J gene is TRBJ2-5, the V gene TRBV24-1; 11 bases map to TRBD2. Germline lookup yields CDR1 KGHDR and CDR2 SFDVKD. Trimming removed 9 bases from V and 3 bases from J; junction bases left unmatched: 11. This CDR3 spans 16 amino acids. CDR3 region: CATASLAGGYEETQYF. The CDR3 DNA sequence: TGTGCCACCGCCTCCCTAGCGGGGGGCTACGAAGAGACCCAGTACTTC.

The chain couples TRBV7-2 to TRBJ2-7; D gene unclear. V was pared by 1 base and J by 2 bases, with 6 bases between. CDR1 and CDR2 (germline): SGHTA, FQGNSA. This CDR3 region has 13 residues. The DNA of the CDR3 is TGTGCCAGCAGCTTAGAGACACCCTACGAGCAGTACTTC. It is translated as CASSLETPYEQYF.

Comment on this clonotype: A much larger clone sits a single nucleotide away, making a read error possible. This chain joins TRBV20-1 and TRBJ2-5; D gene uncertain. Trimming cost V 0 bases and J 1 base, with 12 bases left between them. The CDR3 totals 15 residues. Germline V gene data show CDR1 as DFQATT and CDR2 as SNEGSKA (reference sequence). The chain's CDR3 is CSARDLQTGQETQYF. The CDR3 nucleotides are TGCAGTGCTAGAGATCTACAGACTGGCCAAGAGACCCAGTACTTC.

Here the CDR3 DNA reads TGTGCCAGCAGTCCCGGGACAGGGGAACTGTACCAAGAGACCCAGTACTTC. The encoded protein is CASSPGTGELYQETQYF. The chain combines TRBV7-9 with TRBJ2-5, with 10 bases lining up with TRBD1. J lost 0 bases, V lost 6 bases, and 10 bases had no gene match. The CDR3 is made up of 17 amino acids. Germline CDR1 reads SEHNR; CDR2 reads FQNEAQ (reference sequence).

This clonotype turned up a few times. The gene calls are TRBV4-1 and TRBJ2-1; tentatively, D is TRBD1 (5 bases). CDR1 and CDR2 from the germline V gene are MGHRA and YSYEKL. The ends were cut back, 4 bases at V and 7 bases at J, with 17 bases in the middle. This CDR3 spans 15 amino acids. The CDR3 bases are TGCGCCAGCAGCCGAGAGACAGACTTTATTAATGAGCAGTTCTTC. This translates into CASSRETDFINEQFF.